Below, one T cell receptor (beta chain) is given with its context. Antigen specificity is unknown. The CDR3 runs 14 residues. Germline loops: CDR1 MGHRA, CDR2 YSYEKL. V lost 3 bases and J 5 bases, leaving 13 bases between the germline ends. This sample was included in a study of graft-versus-host responses after intestinal transplantation. Study context: After anti-thymocyte globulin induction, recipients took tacrolimus and steroids for 3 to 4 years.

Sequenced by immunoSEQ multiplex PCR; TCRdb stores in-frame clones only, minus some. The data hold 35,000 to 45,000 clones, with nearly 90% observed a single time. Whole-study results and caveats: Recipient marrow held GvH clones, some first seen in ileum or blood. Allograft graft-versus-host to host-versus-graft clonal ratios ran high in patients with graft-donor T cell macrochimerism.

The sample was PBMCs, taken about nine months after transplant. This sequence joins TRBV4-1 and TRBJ1-2; the D gene is possibly TRBD1 (5 bases). This receptor was taken from a human patient who received an intestinal transplant, so some T cells may come from the graft donor. The DNA of the CDR3 is TGCGCCAGCAGCCAGATGACAGTTCAATATGGCTACACCTTC. It codes for CASSQMTVQYGYTF.